This TCR beta chain was sequenced during a study of response to subunit inactivated influenza vaccine. With V trimmed by 6 bases and J by 5 bases, 14 bases remained unmatched. This CDR3 is built from 16 residues. CDR1 SEHNR and CDR2 FQNEAQ come from the germline V gene (reference sequence). One entry per CDR3 protein, called by TCRdb with MiXCR from the RT-PCR reads. The sample records 500,000 to 550,000 distinct CDR3 sequences, less than 10% being singletons. The study, taken as a whole, reports: The authors suggested that few new T cells are recruited per seasonal influenza vaccination.

This clonotype was detected only a few times. What it binds is unknown. This TCR was sampled from a man aged 50 to 69 who received an inactivated influenza vaccine. The gene calls are TRBV7-9 and TRBJ2-5, with 8 bases identical to TRBD1. Sequencing was performed on PBMCs from blood, taken about 24 months after vaccination. This chain's CDR3 is CASSEIPDRVDETQYF. Here the CDR3 DNA reads TGTGCCAGCAGTGAAATACCGGACAGGGTGGACGAGACCCAGTACTTC.